Shown below are 24 T cell receptor beta chains from a single sample sequenced in a study of blood T cell repertoires in COVID-19. Here immunoSEQ multiplex PCR was the method, and the copy in TCRdb shows in-frame clones only, minus some. The table lists tens of thousands of clones, 89% of them singletons. Sequencing input: peripheral blood. These receptors were taken from a man aged 55 to 70 with COVID-19, enrolled during active disease.

The chain uses TRBV29-1 and TRBJ2-1; 10 nucleotides agree with TRBD2. Per germline, CDR1 SQVTM and CDR2 ANQGSEA. The trim removed 5 bases at V and 2 bases at J, leaving 3 bases unmatched. The CDR3 loop spans 14 amino acids. Written as DNA, the CDR3 is TGCAGCGTTTCTAGCGGGAGTGCCTACAATGAGCAGTTCTTC. This encodes CSVSSGSAYNEQFF.

The chain has TRBV27 and TRBJ1-2, with 8 positions matching TRBD1. CDR3 length: 17 amino acids. CDR1 MNHEY and CDR2 SMNVEV come from the germline V gene (reference sequence). After removal of 6 bases from V and 3 bases from J, the junction contained 15 bases not matched to a gene. CDR3: CASRKLFRGQGDYGYTF. Here the CDR3 DNA reads TGTGCCAGCAGAAAGCTTTTCAGGGGGCAGGGAGACTATGGCTACACCTTC.

This clone was observed a handful of times. This chain connects TRBV12-3 or TRBV12-4 to TRBJ1-2; no definite D call. The CDR3 runs 13 residues. V lost 3 bases and J lost 4, with 9 bases in between. The CDR3 DNA reads as TGTGCCAGCAGTTTGGCGGCTTTCTATGGCTACACCTTC. This encodes CASSLAAFYGYTF.

This chain connects TRBV21-1 to TRBJ2-3; the D call of TRBD2 is as the table states it, not checked on the DNA. TRBV21-1 is described as a pseudogene. The CDR3 is 16 residues long. As DNA, the CDR3 is TGTGCCAGCAGCGGGAGTAGCGGCACTAGCACAGATACGCAGTATTTT. Its translation: CASSGSSGTSTDTQYF.

The chain recombines TRBV7-9 with TRBJ2-1; TRBD2 matches 12 bases. The CDR3 runs 16 residues. The germline V gene encodes CDR1 SEHNR and CDR2 FQNEAQ (reference sequence). Unmatched junction bases numbered 6, after V lost 4 bases and J lost 5 bases. The CDR3 reads CASSYHLAGGDNEQFF. As DNA, the CDR3 is TGTGCCAGCAGCTACCACCTAGCGGGAGGGGACAATGAGCAGTTCTTC.

This rearrangement joins TRBV7-8 to TRBJ2-3; no definite D call. Trimming took 5 bases from V and 0 from J, leaving 9 bases between them. Germline V gives CDR1 SGHVS, CDR2 FQNEAQ. This CDR3 comprises 14 residues. CDR3 in DNA: TGTGCCAGCAGCCCAAGCGTTAGCACAGATACGCAGTATTTT. Translation: CASSPSVSTDTQYF.

The genes are TRBV6-5 and TRBJ1-5, with D perhaps matching TRBD1 (5 bases). This CDR3 has 13 amino acids. The V end was cut by 8 bases, the J end by 2 bases, with 10 bases between. Germline CDR1 and CDR2: MNHEY and SVGAGI. CDR3 sequence: CASGGVGNQPQHF. The CDR3 DNA is TGTGCCAGCGGAGGGGTGGGCAATCAGCCCCAGCATTTT.

CDR3 region: CASSSGQGDGQETQYF. CDR3 in DNA: TGCGCCAGCAGCTCGGGACAGGGAGATGGGCAAGAGACCCAGTACTTC. The chain couples TRBV5-1 to TRBJ2-5, with 9 bases lining up with TRBD1. CDR3 length: 16 residues. Germline V CDR1 and CDR2: SGHRS, YFSETQ. Unmatched junction bases numbered 8, after V lost 3 bases and J lost 2 bases.

The V gene is TRBV6-6, the J gene TRBJ2-1, with 13 bases matching TRBD2. With V trimmed by 6 bases and J by 10 bases, 6 bases remained unmatched. CDR1 and CDR2 (germline): MNHNY, SVGAGI (reference sequence). The CDR3 sequence is 14 residues long. Here the CDR3 reads CASRAGTSGAEQFF. Written as DNA, the CDR3 is TGTGCCAGCAGAGCCGGGACTAGCGGGGCGGAGCAGTTCTTC.

V and J are TRBV9 and TRBJ1-1; D is undetermined. The germline V gene encodes CDR1 SGDLS and CDR2 YYNGEE. This CDR3 is built from 13 residues. With 4 bases removed from V and 1 base from J, the gap between germline ends came to 8 bases. CDR3 nucleotide sequence: TGTGCCAGCAGCCGGGAGGGGAACACTGAAGCTTTCTTT. Translation gives CASSREGNTEAFF.

Notes on this clone: A much larger clone differs by one base, so this may be a read error. The chain is built from TRBV7-7 and TRBJ2-2; no clear D gene. The CDR3 is 14 residues long. Germline V gene lookup returns CDR1 SSHAT and CDR2 FNYEAQ (reference sequence). V dropped 1 base and J dropped 1 base, with 4 bases sitting between them. The CDR3: CASSLGQNTGELFF. For the CDR3, the DNA is TGTGCCAGCAGCTTAGGACAGAACACCGGGGAGCTGTTTTTT.

This clone was seen just once. The rearrangement links TRBV5-5 to TRBJ1-2; 7 bases agree with TRBD1. The CDR3 length is 16 residues. Per germline, CDR1 SGHKS and CDR2 YYEKEE (reference sequence). The V and J ends lost 3 bases and 1 base, in that order; junction bases with no gene match: 9. The CDR3 region is CASSSGQDPYNYGYTF. CDR3 sequence (DNA): TGTGCCAGCAGCTCTGGACAGGACCCTTATAACTATGGCTACACCTTC.

The chain has TRBV7-2 and TRBJ2-7; 9 positions match TRBD2. This CDR3 has 15 amino acids. Germline trimming cut 1 base from V and 4 bases from J; bases unmatched to any gene: 5. CDR1 SGHTA and CDR2 FQGNSA come from the germline V gene. This CDR3 reads CASSLVREGGYEQYF. CDR3 bases: TGTGCCAGCAGCTTAGTGCGGGAGGGCGGATACGAGCAGTACTTC. Looking up the rest from reference TRBV7-2 and TRBJ2-7 gives the full variable domain: GAGVSQSPSNKVTEKGKDVELRCDPISGHTALYWYRQSLGQGLEFLIYFQGNSAPDKSGLPSDRFSAERTGGSVSTLTIQRTQQEDSAVYLCASSLVREGGYEQYFGPGTRLTVT.

This clone came up once. J is TRBJ1-6 and V is TRBV12-3 or TRBV12-4; D unclear. There are 12 residues in the CDR3. Trimming stripped 7 bases from V and 9 bases from J, with 10 bases between. Written as DNA, the CDR3 is TGTGCCAGCACCTATACTACTTCACCCCTCCACTTT. Translation gives CASTYTTSPLHF.

The chain combines TRBV12-3 or TRBV12-4 with TRBJ1-5; D is undetermined. V was pared by 0 bases and J by 6 bases, with 6 bases between. CDR3 length: 13 amino acids. CDR3 sequence (DNA): TGTGCCAGCAGTTTAGCGCTAAGTCAGCCCCAGCATTTT. The encoded protein is CASSLALSQPQHF.

The table lists this clone with a count of one. The rearrangement joins TRBV7-3 to TRBJ1-1, with D hard to call. This CDR3 has 12 amino acids. CDR1 and CDR2 (germline): SGHTA, FQGTGA. V dropped 6 bases and J dropped 0 bases, with 5 bases sitting between them. The CDR3 bases are TGTGCCAGCAGGTCCATGAACACTGAAGCTTTCTTT. Its protein is CASRSMNTEAFF.

This clone was detected once. V usage is TRBV12-5 and J usage is TRBJ1-5, with D perhaps matching TRBD1 (5 bases). The CDR3 is 16 residues long. Per germline, CDR1 LGHNT and CDR2 FRNRAP. V lost 7 bases and J lost 4, with 20 bases in between. CDR3 in DNA: TGTGCTAGTGCCCTTTCAACAGGCGGCCTTAATCAGCCCCAGCATTTT. It encodes CASALSTGGLNQPQHF. The full variable domain, its missing parts supplied by reference TRBV12-5 and TRBJ1-5, is DARVTQTPRHKVTEMGQEVTMRCQPILGHNTVFWYRQTMMQGLELLAYFRNRAPLDDSGMPKDRFSAEMPDATLATLKIQPSEPRDSAVYFCASALSTGGLNQPQHFGDGTRLSIL.

The chain recombines TRBV11-3 with TRBJ2-3, with D unresolved. V lost 3 bases, J lost 0 bases, and 7 bases lay in between. This CDR3 has 14 amino acids. The germline V gene encodes CDR1 SGHNT and CDR2 YENEEA. Written as DNA, the CDR3 is TGTGCCAGCAGCTTCCGCAGTAGCACAGATACGCAGTATTTT. Protein: CASSFRSSTDTQYF.

This sequence joins TRBV15 and TRBJ2-1, with D possibly being TRBD2 (7 bases). Per the germline V gene, CDR1 is LNHNV and CDR2 is YYDKDF (reference sequence). V dropped 3 bases and J dropped 4 bases, with 19 bases sitting between them. CDR3 length: 17 amino acids. The CDR3 reads CATSSEGGGPKYNEQFF. The CDR3 DNA is TGTGCCACCAGCAGCGAAGGGGGAGGGCCGAAGTACAATGAGCAGTTCTTC.

The chain combines TRBV11-1 with TRBJ2-1; D is possibly TRBD1 (6 bases). Germline CDR1 reads SGHAT; CDR2 reads FQDESV (reference sequence). Deletions cut 2 bases from V and 5 bases from J, with 16 bases between. The CDR3 loop spans 16 amino acids. CDR3 protein: CASSLTLGQLNNEQFF. DNA for the CDR3: TGTGCCAGCAGCTTAACCCTTGGACAGCTCAACAATGAGCAGTTCTTC.

This clone occurred once. The chain links TRBV2 to TRBJ1-2; D is perhaps TRBD1 (6 bases). This CDR3 has 17 residues. Per the germline V gene, CDR1 is SNHLY and CDR2 is FYNNEI. V was trimmed by 5 bases and J by 7 bases, leaving 26 bases between them. The CDR3 DNA is TGTGCCAGCAGTCGAATCATCCTTGCCACAGGGAACGGTGGCTACACCTTC. Translation: CASSRIILATGNGGYTF.

The J gene is TRBJ2-3, the V gene TRBV9; no reliable D call. V lost 0 bases and J lost 2, with 10 bases in between. This CDR3 has 15 residues. Germline CDR1 is SGDLS and CDR2 is YYNGEE. CDR3 amino acids: CASSVGLPPTDTQYF. The DNA of the CDR3 is TGTGCCAGCAGCGTAGGACTCCCTCCCACAGATACGCAGTATTTT.

The chain uses TRBV9 and TRBJ2-1; 7 bases line up with TRBD2. The CDR3 extends over 15 amino acids. V shed 0 bases, J shed 4 bases, and the junction held 4 bases outside the gene matches. The germline V gene encodes CDR1 SGDLS and CDR2 YYNGEE. CDR3 in amino acids: CASSVGAGSYNEQFF. CDR3 DNA: TGTGCCAGCAGCGTAGGAGCGGGATCTTACAATGAGCAGTTCTTC.

This clone has only one observation. The chain has TRBV5-1 and TRBJ2-7, with a weak D call TRBD1 (5 bases). The germline gives CDR1 SGHRS, CDR2 YFSETQ. The CDR3 totals 14 residues. V gave up 1 base and J gave up 1 base, with 9 bases separating them. This chain's CDR3 is CASSLRGNSYEQYF. DNA of the CDR3: TGCGCCAGCAGCTTGAGGGGAAATTCCTACGAGCAGTACTTC.